Reported below is one T cell receptor beta chain. Germline CDR1 is MNHNY and CDR2 is SVGAGI (reference sequence). V was shortened by 7 bases and J by 7 bases, with 17 bases between the two germline ends. There are 15 residues in the CDR3. Profiled with immunoSEQ multiplex PCR; TCRdb holds only in-frame clones, not every one. The sample has some 24,000 clones, more than 75% seen once. This specimen comes from a study of OX40 agonist ivuxolimab in advanced cancers. Sample: CD4+ or CD8+ T cells sorted from blood, taken in a trial of the OX40 agonist ivuxolimab. The receptor's source is an adult with an advanced solid tumor such as melanoma, head and neck, liver or kidney cancer. The chain joins TRBV6-6 to TRBJ1-6, with unresolved D. CDR3 residues: CASIGRPDLNSPLHF. CDR3 nucleotides: TGTGCCAGCATCGGACGACCGGATCTGAATTCACCCCTCCACTTT.